These 28 T cell receptor beta chains share one sample of origin, sequenced in a study of T cells in Graves' hyperthyroidism and ophthalmopathy. TCR beta CDR3 regions were amplified from RNA. TCR CDR3 regions were first amplified by RT-PCR with HTBI primers. In TCRdb, the multiplex PCR reads were re-called with MiXCR into one record per CDR3 protein. The sample holds around 600,000 distinct CDR3 sequences, approximately 14% seen once. Sample: blood. The receptors derive from a woman aged 45-59 years with Graves' ophthalmopathy.

This sequence joins TRBV5-1 and TRBJ2-2, with a possible D match to TRBD2 (5 bases). The CDR3 is made up of 14 amino acids. Trimming stripped 1 base from V and 5 bases from J, with 9 bases between. Looked up from germline, CDR1 is SGHRS and CDR2 is YFSETQ. CDR3 sequence reads: CASSLKSGTGELFF. DNA of the CDR3: TGCGCCAGCAGCTTGAAAAGCGGAACCGGGGAGCTGTTTTTT.

This chain links TRBV27 with TRBJ1-2; possible D gene TRBD1, 6 bases. The V end lost 6 bases, the J end lost 6 bases, and 14 bases lay between the germline ends. This CDR3 comprises 13 residues. The germline gives CDR1 MNHEY, CDR2 SMNVEV (reference sequence). The CDR3 region is CASSYATGNGYTF. DNA of the CDR3: TGTGCCAGCAGCTACGCAACAGGGAATGGCTACACCTTC.

This clonotype was seen at least ten times. The chain combines TRBV5-1 with TRBJ1-1; no clear D gene. Germline values: CDR1 SGHRS, CDR2 YFSETQ. The CDR3 covers 14 residues. V was shortened by 0 bases and J by 2 bases, with 8 bases between the two germline ends. The CDR3 nucleotides are TGCGCCAGCAGCTTGGGTGGGGATAACACTGAAGCTTTCTTT. As protein: CASSLGGDNTEAFF.

The table lists this clonotype with many counts. V is TRBV7-3 and J is TRBJ2-5; D is tentatively TRBD1 or TRBD2 (5 bases each). This CDR3 has 14 residues. V shed 0 bases and J shed 6 bases, with 11 bases lying between them. CDR1 SGHTA and CDR2 FQGTGA come from the germline V gene. The CDR3 DNA reads TGTGCCAGCAGCTTAACGGGGCGGGCGCAGACCCAGTACTTC. Translating it yields CASSLTGRAQTQYF. The variable domain in full, completed from reference TRBV7-3 and TRBJ2-5, reads GAGVSQTPSNKVTEKGKYVELRCDPISGHTALYWYRQSLGQGPEFLIYFQGTGAADDSGLPNDRFFAVRPEGSVSTLKIQRTERGDSAVYLCASSLTGRAQTQYFGPGTRLLVL.

This clonotype was seen only a few times. The rearrangement uses TRBV29-1 and TRBJ1-5; TRBD1 is a possible D gene (6 bases). CDR3 length: 13 amino acids. The germline V gene encodes CDR1 SQVTM and CDR2 ANQGSEA. Trimming took 4 bases from V and 3 from J, leaving 10 bases between them. CDR3 coding DNA: TGCAGCGTTGGGGGGGACACCAATCAGCCCCAGCATTTT. Its protein is CSVGGDTNQPQHF.

This clonotype was observed a single time. The chain carries TRBV7-3 and TRBJ1-1; D gene ambiguous. The CDR3 length is 13 residues. The V gene lost 9 bases and the J gene lost 1 base, with 12 bases spanning the gap. In germline, CDR1 is SGHTA, CDR2 FQGTGA. The CDR3 is CASRITGNTEAFF. In DNA form, the CDR3 reads TGTGCCAGTAGGATTACGGGGAACACTGAAGCTTTCTTT.

This clonotype was seen ten or more times. The chain combines TRBV28 with TRBJ1-5; D call uncertain. Per germline, CDR1 MDHEN and CDR2 SYDVKM. The V end lost 2 bases, the J end lost 6 bases, and 14 bases lay between the germline ends. The CDR3 covers 15 residues. In DNA, the CDR3 is TGTGCCAGCAGTTTACGGCGACCAATCGGTCAGCCCCAGCATTTT. This gives the protein CASSLRRPIGQPQHF.

This clonotype was detected only a few times. The CDR3 DNA sequence: TGTGCCAGCAGCGTATTTTCAGGGATTAACAATGAGCAGTTCTTC. This translates into CASSVFSGINNEQFF. The chain combines TRBV9 with TRBJ2-1, with D perhaps matching TRBD1 (5 bases). The germline CDR1 and CDR2 sequences are SGDLS and YYNGEE. The V gene lost 1 base and the J gene lost 5 bases, with 13 bases spanning the gap. The CDR3 runs 15 residues. Variable domain in full (rest from reference TRBV9 and TRBJ2-1): DSGVTQTPKHLITATGQRVTLRCSPRSGDLSVYWYQQSLDQGLQFLIQYYNGEERAKGNILERFSAQQFPDLHSELNLSSLELGDSALYFCASSVFSGINNEQFFGPGTRLTVL.

This rearrangement joins TRBV10-3 to TRBJ2-5, with D perhaps matching TRBD2 (5 bases). The CDR3 is made up of 11 amino acids. CDR1 is ENHRY, CDR2 SYGVKD, per germline. Trimming stripped 11 bases from V and 1 base from J, with 8 bases between. CDR3 sequence reads: CAAGLQETQYF. As DNA, the CDR3 is TGTGCCGCCGGACTCCAAGAGACCCAGTACTTC.

This clonotype has at least ten counts. The V gene is TRBV28, the J gene TRBJ2-3, with TRBD1 matching over 9 bases. Germline V gives CDR1 MDHEN, CDR2 SYDVKM. This CDR3 is 18 amino acids long. J was trimmed by 6 bases and V by 4 bases; bases with no gene match: 17. CDR3 bases: TGTGCCAGCAGTTCAATCGACTTAGGACAGGGGACCTCCGATACGCAGTATTTT. Its protein is CASSSIDLGQGTSDTQYF.

This clonotype has just a few counts. The chain combines TRBV27 with TRBJ1-4; 10 bases match TRBD1. The J segment lost 6 bases and the V segment lost 4 bases, leaving 8 bases of the junction unmatched. Per germline, CDR1 MNHEY and CDR2 SMNVEV (reference sequence). The CDR3 runs to 16 residues. CDR3 sequence: CASSSIRDRGYEKLFF. The CDR3 coding sequence is TGTGCCAGCAGTTCTATCCGGGACAGGGGATATGAAAAACTGTTTTTT.

This clonotype was detected many times. V gene TRBV5-1 combines with J gene TRBJ2-3; 9 bases agree with TRBD2. V was clipped by 4 bases and J by 5 bases; unmatched bases: 14. This CDR3 has 17 amino acids. Germline CDR1 and CDR2: SGHRS and YFSETQ. The chain's CDR3 is CASSLILAGDEQDTQYF. The CDR3 nucleotides read TGCGCCAGCAGCCTAATTTTAGCGGGAGACGAACAAGATACGCAGTATTTT.

Many counts were recorded for this clonotype. One end of the junction is discordant with germline, which a read error may explain. The V gene is TRBV29-1, the J gene TRBJ1-3, with 9 nucleotides matching TRBD1. This CDR3 is 13 amino acids long. Per germline, CDR1 SQVTM and CDR2 ANQGSEA. CDR3 coding DNA: TGCAGCGCTGAAAAGGGACAGGGAAATACCATATATTTT. Amino acid sequence: CSAEKGQGNTIYF.

The rearrangement joins TRBV9 to TRBJ1-1, with D maybe TRBD1 (5 bases). There are 13 residues in the CDR3. Trimming cost V 6 bases and J 1 base, with 10 bases left between them. Looked up from germline, CDR1 is SGDLS and CDR2 is YYNGEE. The chain's CDR3 is CASNVQGNTEAFF. As DNA, the CDR3 is TGTGCCAGCAATGTCCAGGGGAACACTGAAGCTTTCTTT.

J is TRBJ2-1 and V is TRBV7-2; D possibly corresponds to TRBD2 (6 bases). Germline CDR1 is SGHTA and CDR2 is FQGNSA. V lost 5 bases to trimming and J lost 4 bases, with 24 bases between them. There are 18 residues in the CDR3. CDR3 sequence (DNA): TGTGCCAGCAGCCAAGCACCCAGAGCGGGCGCGATGTACAATGAGCAGTTCTTC. Encoded protein: CASSQAPRAGAMYNEQFF.

This clonotype was found once. This may come from a read error, since a much larger clone is one base off. Here the CDR3 DNA reads TGTGTCAGCAGCTTAGTAGGACAGAATAATTCACCCCTCCACTTT. Translation: CVSSLVGQNNSPLHF. The chain joins TRBV7-2 to TRBJ1-6; D possibly corresponds to TRBD1 (6 bases). Germline lookup yields CDR1 SGHTA and CDR2 FQGNSA. CDR3 length: 15 residues.

This clonotype has just a few counts. The CDR3 region is CSARGPPTLDEQFF. CDR3 DNA sequence: TGCAGTGCTAGGGGACCACCGACGTTGGATGAGCAGTTCTTC. The V gene is TRBV20-1, the J gene TRBJ2-1, with D possibly called TRBD1 or TRBD2 (5 bases each). The CDR3 is 14 residues long. CDR1 and CDR2 from the germline V gene are DFQATT and SNEGSKA (reference sequence). V was trimmed by 3 bases and J by 8 bases, leaving 17 bases between them.

The V gene is TRBV12-5, the J gene TRBJ2-1, with D possibly matching TRBD2 (5 bases). The CDR3 is 13 amino acids. The V gene's germline CDR1 is LGHNT and CDR2 FRNRAP. Trimming cost V 3 bases and J 8 bases, with 11 bases left between them. CDR3 protein: CASGFYTGDEQFF. The CDR3 DNA is TGTGCTAGTGGTTTCTACACCGGGGATGAGCAGTTCTTC.

This clonotype was seen repeatedly, ten times or more. The chain has TRBV6-2 or TRBV6-3 and TRBJ2-7; no reliable D call. The CDR3 sequence is 17 residues long. The V end lost 2 bases, the J end lost 2 bases, and 19 bases lay between the germline ends. Germline V gene sequence: CDR1 MNHEY, CDR2 SVGEGT. CDR3 DNA sequence: TGTGCCAGCAGTTACCCCTTTGGGCAGGATCGCACCTACGAGCAGTACTTC. Amino acids: CASSYPFGQDRTYEQYF.

This clonotype was recorded at least ten times. V is TRBV2 and J is TRBJ2-1, with D possibly matching TRBD1 (6 bases). The CDR3 has 11 amino acids. Germline V gene lookup returns CDR1 SNHLY and CDR2 FYNNEI. Trimming left V 6 bases short and J 9 bases short, with 9 bases between. The CDR3 DNA sequence: TGTGCCAGCAGACAGGGTCTTGAGCAGTTCTTC. The encoded protein is CASRQGLEQFF.

V usage is TRBV24-1 and J usage is TRBJ1-1; 7 bases align to TRBD1. The CDR3 runs to 13 residues. The germline V gene encodes CDR1 KGHDR and CDR2 SFDVKD. V was clipped by 6 bases and J by 4 bases; unmatched bases: 4. The DNA for the CDR3 is TGTGCCACCAGTTCAAACAGGGGCACTGAAGCTTTCTTT. It translates to CATSSNRGTEAFF.

This clonotype has a count of ten or more. V gene TRBV7-2 combines with J gene TRBJ2-5; D uncertain. CDR3 length: 14 amino acids. Between the trimmed V and J ends, which lost 6 bases and 6 bases, there was a span of 17 bases. The germline V gene has CDR1 SGHTA and CDR2 FQGNSA. The CDR3 loop is CASSPAPPPQTQYF. DNA of the CDR3: TGTGCCAGCAGTCCCGCTCCCCCCCCCCAGACCCAGTACTTC. Drawing the rest from reference TRBV7-2 and TRBJ2-5, the complete variable domain is GAGVSQSPSNKVTEKGKDVELRCDPISGHTALYWYRQSLGQGLEFLIYFQGNSAPDKSGLPSDRFSAERTGGSVSTLTIQRTQQEDSAVYLCASSPAPPPQTQYFGPGTRLLVL.

The J gene is TRBJ1-2, the V gene TRBV6-2 or TRBV6-3; D is undetermined. The CDR3 runs 15 residues. Trimming shortened V by 5 bases and J by 2 bases, and 15 bases separated the two germline ends. The V gene's germline CDR1 is MNHEY and CDR2 SVGEGT. CDR3 amino acids: CASSEQKNNNYGYTF. CDR3 nucleotide sequence: TGTGCCAGCAGTGAACAGAAAAACAACAACTATGGCTACACCTTC.

The rearrangement joins TRBV9 to TRBJ2-1; no firm D call. Trimming removed 0 bases from V and 8 bases from J, with 15 bases in between. The CDR3 contains 15 residues. CDR1 and CDR2 from the germline V gene are SGDLS and YYNGEE. DNA for the CDR3: TGTGCCAGCAGCGTAGAGGGTGGATGGAGTTATGAGCAGTTCTTC. Translating gives CASSVEGGWSYEQFF.

This clonotype was detected ten times or more. This chain connects TRBV20-1 to TRBJ2-3; the match to TRBD2 covers 13 bases. Germline trimming cut 5 bases from V and 3 bases from J; bases unmatched to any gene: 8. Germline V gene data show CDR1 as DFQATT and CDR2 as SNEGSKA (reference sequence). The CDR3 length is 16 residues. CDR3 DNA: TGCAGTGCTCCCCGACTAGCGGGAGGTCCAACAGATACGCAGTATTTT. This sequence encodes CSAPRLAGGPTDTQYF.

The V gene is TRBV20-1, the J gene TRBJ1-3; 8 nucleotides line up with TRBD1. V lost 0 bases to trimming and J lost 0 bases; unmatched junction nucleotides: 10. Germline V gene sequence: CDR1 DFQATT, CDR2 SNEGSKA (reference sequence). This CDR3 contains 18 residues. CDR3 sequence: CSARDFGTGPISGNTIYF. CDR3 nucleotide sequence: TGCAGTGCTAGAGATTTCGGGACAGGCCCGATCTCTGGAAACACCATATATTTT.

In its sample, this clonotype was seen a few times. The chain uses TRBV7-3 and TRBJ2-3; 9 positions agree with TRBD2. With 1 base clipped from V and 6 bases from J, the junction kept 5 bases outside the gene matches. This CDR3 has 15 residues. Germline V gene sequence: CDR1 SGHTA, CDR2 FQGTGA. The CDR3 is CASSLNPTSGDTQYF. The CDR3 region has the DNA TGTGCCAGCAGCTTAAATCCCACTAGCGGGGATACGCAGTATTTT.

In its sample, this clonotype was seen many times. V and J are TRBV6-2 or TRBV6-3 and TRBJ1-2; 7 bases map to TRBD1. J was trimmed by 3 bases and V by 6 bases; bases with no gene match: 7. From germline, CDR1 is MNHEY and CDR2 SVGEGT. The CDR3 is 14 amino acids. Here the CDR3 reads CASRTTGWYYGYTF. CDR3 DNA: TGTGCCAGCAGAACGACAGGGTGGTACTATGGCTACACCTTC.